The sequence of this TCR beta chain was determined in a study of CD8+CD57+ T cells in acquired aplastic anemia. Sequenced patients had shown CD8+CD57+ cell expansion by flow cytometry. Patients uniformly had severe acquired aplastic anemia. As for this clonotype: No antigen is known for it.

Profiling of TCR beta VDJ combinations and CDR3 sequences used genomic DNA as template. TCRdb processed the reads anew with MiXCR; each CDR3 protein has one entry. The data hold about 160,000 distinct CDR3 sequences, with less than 60% observed a single time. Whole-study findings and limits: Patients and controls shared some 29 CD8+ CDR3 sequences, which appeared highly expressed in patients and within their immunodominant clones.

The CDR3 loop spans 18 amino acids. The V gene lost 8 bases and the J gene lost 4 bases, with 27 bases spanning the gap. The chain uses TRBV12-3 or TRBV12-4 and TRBJ2-1, with D possibly TRBD2 on 5 matching bases. The source material was sorted CD4+, CD8+, or CD8+CD57+ T cells (not recorded which) from PBMCs. The receptor was isolated from a human donor with aplastic anemia. The CDR3 protein is CASSGSGRNRPSYNEQFF. In DNA, the CDR3 is TGTGCCAGCTCCGGCTCTGGGAGAAATCGGCCTTCTTACAATGAGCAGTTCTTC.